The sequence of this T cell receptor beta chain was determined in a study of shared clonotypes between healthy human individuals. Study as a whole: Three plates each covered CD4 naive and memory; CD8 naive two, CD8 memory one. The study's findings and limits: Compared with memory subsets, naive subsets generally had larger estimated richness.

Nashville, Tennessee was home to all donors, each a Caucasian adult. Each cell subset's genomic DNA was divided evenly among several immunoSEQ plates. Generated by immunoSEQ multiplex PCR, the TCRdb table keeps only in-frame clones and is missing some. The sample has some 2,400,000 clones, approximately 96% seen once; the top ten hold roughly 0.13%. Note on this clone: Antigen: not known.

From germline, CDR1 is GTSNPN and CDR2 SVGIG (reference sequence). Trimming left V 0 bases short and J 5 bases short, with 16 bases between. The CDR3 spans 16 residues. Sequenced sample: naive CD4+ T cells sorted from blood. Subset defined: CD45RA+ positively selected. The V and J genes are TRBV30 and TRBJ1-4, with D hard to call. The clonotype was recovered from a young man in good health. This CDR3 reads CAWSVGRVGQNEKLFF. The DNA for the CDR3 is TGTGCCTGGAGTGTTGGCAGAGTTGGTCAGAATGAAAAACTGTTTTTT.